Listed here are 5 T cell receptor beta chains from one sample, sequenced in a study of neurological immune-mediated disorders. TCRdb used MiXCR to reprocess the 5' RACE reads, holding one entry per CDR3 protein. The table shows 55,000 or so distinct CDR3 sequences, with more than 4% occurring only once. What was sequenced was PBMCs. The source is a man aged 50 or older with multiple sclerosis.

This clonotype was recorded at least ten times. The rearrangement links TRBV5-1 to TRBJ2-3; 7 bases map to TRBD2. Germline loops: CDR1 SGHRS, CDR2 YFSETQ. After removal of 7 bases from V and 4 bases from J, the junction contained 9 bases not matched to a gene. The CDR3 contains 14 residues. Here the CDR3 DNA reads TGCGCCAGCGGGACTACTAGGGTCCCAGATACGCAGTATTTT. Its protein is CASGTTRVPDTQYF. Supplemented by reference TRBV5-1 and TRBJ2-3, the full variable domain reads KAGVTQTPRYLIKTRGQQVTLSCSPISGHRSVSWYQQTPGQGLQFLFEYFSETQRNKGNFPGRFSGRQFSNSRSEMNVSTLELGDSALYLCASGTTRVPDTQYFGPGTRLTVL.

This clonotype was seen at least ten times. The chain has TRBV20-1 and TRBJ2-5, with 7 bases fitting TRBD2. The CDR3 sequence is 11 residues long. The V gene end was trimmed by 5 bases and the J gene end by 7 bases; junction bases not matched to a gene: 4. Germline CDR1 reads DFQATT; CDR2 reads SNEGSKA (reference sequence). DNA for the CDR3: TGCAGTGCTGTGGGGGAGGGGACCCAGTACTTC. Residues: CSAVGEGTQYF.

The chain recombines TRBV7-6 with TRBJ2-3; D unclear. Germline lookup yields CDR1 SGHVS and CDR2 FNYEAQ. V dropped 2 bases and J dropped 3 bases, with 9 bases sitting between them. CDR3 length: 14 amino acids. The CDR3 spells CASSLRAGTDTQYF. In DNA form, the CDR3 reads TGTGCCAGCAGCTTAAGGGCAGGAACAGATACGCAGTATTTT.

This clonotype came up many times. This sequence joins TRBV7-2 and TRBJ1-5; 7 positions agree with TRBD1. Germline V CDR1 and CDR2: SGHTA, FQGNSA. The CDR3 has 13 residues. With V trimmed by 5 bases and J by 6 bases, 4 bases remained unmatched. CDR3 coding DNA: TGTGCCAGCAGCGCCGACAGGGTTCAGCCCCAGCATTTT. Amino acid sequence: CASSADRVQPQHF.

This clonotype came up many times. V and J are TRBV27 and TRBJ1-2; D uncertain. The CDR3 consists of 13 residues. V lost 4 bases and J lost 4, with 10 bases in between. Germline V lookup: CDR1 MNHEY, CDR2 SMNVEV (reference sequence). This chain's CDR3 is CASSSLGTYGYTF. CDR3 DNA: TGTGCCAGCAGTTCTTTAGGCACCTATGGCTACACCTTC.